This entry describes one T cell receptor (beta chain). The specificity of this receptor is unknown. One base away there is no much larger clone; base qualities are not given. The CDR1 and CDR2 encoded by the germline V gene are SNHLY and FYNNEI. V drops 7 bases and J drops 2 bases, leaving 11 bases in between. The cysteine opens and the phenylalanine closes a CDR3 of 13 amino acids. Only the CDR3 portion is preserved as DNA: 39 bases, with reading frame beginning at the first base. The data belong to a study of blood T cell repertoires in COVID-19 (TCRdb year 2020). Turning to the overall study: The collaborator samples originated in the United States, Italy and Spain and spanned the acute and convalescent phases of COVID-19. Where available, HLA class I and class II types were obtained from metadata supplied by the sample provider rather than from assay-based typing. Subjects who had been exposed to COVID-19, were actively infected with it, or had recovered from it provided the deeply sampled blood TCRbeta repertoires that made up the dataset. Samples were obtained from the ongoing ImmuneRACE study (first 160 participants) and from 950 to 1,500 subjects provided by 6 global collaborators. The repertoires were released in a freely available public database intended as a resource for research on the immune response to SARS-CoV-2. The prospective study material was composed of cDNA or gDNA derived from T cells, B-cell-depleted T cells, or PBMCs. The sample metadata nearly always contained a de-identified subject ID, COVID-19 status, age in years and sex. What the study reported, not specific to this receptor: The amount of clinical and demographic metadata varied by source and participant and was provided uncurated.

Collaborating institutions collected whole blood in K2EDTA tubes following their own protocols. For TCRbeta analysis, collaborators shipped samples in one of three forms: frozen whole blood, isolated PBMCs, or DNA extracted from either of those sample types. The immunoSEQ Assay, a bias-controlled multiplex PCR, was used to amplify TCRbeta CDR3 regions from genomic DNA. For the original study's pipeline: The number of nucleated cells in each sample was estimated by amplification of reference gene primers within the assay. To quantify the absolute abundance of each unique TCRbeta CDR3 rearrangement, sequence reads were collapsed and filtered. Productive Simpson clonality was computed per sample as the square root of Simpson's diversity index over productive rearrangements. TCRdb retrieved this table from immuneACCESS and kept in-frame rearrangements only. Not all clones are present; in checked studies, unresolved V genes account for under half, and no reason is known for the remainder. The D gene and trimming were derived from the DNA, and the V and J assignments and clone size from that table. The sample contains roughly 150,000 clones, more than 70% of them found a single time. Approximately 2.9% of the sample is held by the ten biggest clonotypes.

Input material: peripheral blood. The chain couples TRBV2 to TRBJ1-1; no D gene can be assigned with confidence. This TCR derives from a man aged 60 to 75 with acute or convalescent COVID-19. This receptor carries the CDR3 CASTRVLNTEAFF. The DNA is TGTGCCAGCACGCGGGTCTTAAACACTGAAGCTTTCTTT.